Shown below are 11 T cell receptor beta chains from a single sample sequenced in a study of PD-1 and CTLA-4 blockade in melanoma. Libraries were prepared by immunoSEQ multiplex PCR; TCRdb keeps only in-frame clonotypes and omits some of them. The profile shows 9,000 to 13,000 clones, approximately 85% of them singletons. Material: CD8+ T cells from peripheral blood, obtained from a patient given anti-PD-1 treatment. These receptors were taken from a human donor with melanoma.

The gene calls are TRBV11-3 and TRBJ1-1, with D hard to call. This CDR3 is built from 14 residues. Germline CDR1 SGHNT, CDR2 YENEEA. V lost 5 bases and J lost 0, with 10 bases in between. CDR3 sequence: CASSPRHLNTEAFF. In DNA form, the CDR3 reads TGTGCCAGCAGCCCCCGACACTTGAACACTGAAGCTTTCTTT.

By share, this clone counts as medium-sized. CDR3 in DNA: TGTGCCACCGCGGGCGAGGGGACACTTAGGCAGCCCCAGCATTTT. It translates to CATAGEGTLRQPQHF. The chain has TRBV28 and TRBJ1-5, with a weak D call TRBD1 (6 bases). Germline V gene sequence: CDR1 MDHEN, CDR2 SYDVKM. V was clipped by 10 bases and J by 7 bases, with 23 bases between them. CDR3 length: 15 amino acids.

The V gene is TRBV11-3, the J gene TRBJ2-3; 9 bases fit TRBD1. The germline CDR1 and CDR2 sequences are SGHNT and YENEEA. This CDR3 has 15 amino acids. Trimming at V came to 4 bases and at J to 2 bases, leaving 4 bases not matched to a gene. CDR3 nucleotides: TGTGCCAGCAGCTCCGGACAGGGGACCACAGATACGCAGTATTTT. It yields the protein CASSSGQGTTDTQYF.

The gene calls are TRBV12-5 and TRBJ1-2; D is undetermined. Germline loops: CDR1 LGHNT, CDR2 FRNRAP. There are 11 residues in the CDR3. The ends were cut back, 6 bases at V and 4 bases at J, with 6 bases in the middle. CDR3 in amino acids: CASGPSYGYTF. Written as DNA, the CDR3 is TGTGCTAGTGGCCCCTCCTATGGCTACACCTTC.

The chain is built from TRBV7-9 and TRBJ2-5; D not resolved. This CDR3 region has 14 residues. The V gene lost 5 bases and the J gene lost 0 bases, with 10 bases spanning the gap. In germline, CDR1 is SEHNR, CDR2 FQNEAQ (reference sequence). The CDR3 nucleotides are TGTGCCAGCAGCGCCCCTCTGTACCAAGAGACCCAGTACTTC. It specifies CASSAPLYQETQYF.

The chain couples TRBV7-9 to TRBJ2-7, with 8 bases lining up with TRBD2. This CDR3 is built from 15 residues. Germline V gene sequence: CDR1 SEHNR, CDR2 FQNEAQ (reference sequence). V gave up 0 bases and J gave up 6 bases; unmatched junction bases: 7. The CDR3 sequence: CASSLAGTRIREQYF. The CDR3 nucleotides read TGTGCCAGCAGCTTAGCCGGGACTAGAATACGCGAGCAGTACTTC.

J is TRBJ1-2 and V is TRBV2, with D uncertain. This CDR3 is built from 18 residues. Trimming shortened V by 4 bases and J by 4 bases, and 25 bases separated the two germline ends. The germline V gene has CDR1 SNHLY and CDR2 FYNNEI. CDR3 nucleotide sequence: TGTGCCAGCAGTGCCATGTTTTTAAGTACAGAACAATCCTATGGCTACACCTTC. Translation gives CASSAMFLSTEQSYGYTF.

The chain uses TRBV6-5 and TRBJ1-2; no firm D call. The CDR3 is made up of 13 amino acids. Germline loops: CDR1 MNHEY, CDR2 SVGAGI. V lost 5 bases to trimming and J lost 2 bases, with 9 bases between them. This chain's CDR3 is CASSLGFNYGYTF. CDR3 DNA sequence: TGTGCCAGCAGTCTCGGTTTCAACTATGGCTACACCTTC.

The chain carries TRBV10-3 and TRBJ2-3; D call uncertain. Germline V gene lookup returns CDR1 ENHRY and CDR2 SYGVKD. CDR3 length: 13 amino acids. The V gene lost 2 bases and the J gene lost 1 base, with 4 bases spanning the gap. This CDR3 reads CAISEVGTDTQYF. CDR3 DNA sequence: TGTGCCATCAGTGAGGTGGGCACAGATACGCAGTATTTT.

A single count supports this clone. The chain uses TRBV29-1 and TRBJ1-2, with TRBD1 as a possible D gene (5 bases). This CDR3 has 12 residues. V lost 2 bases to trimming and J lost 4 bases, with 8 bases between them. Germline CDR1 SQVTM, CDR2 ANQGSEA. CDR3 nucleotide sequence: TGCAGCGTTGAACTCGGGGGCTATGGCTACACCTTC. Its translation: CSVELGGYGYTF.

The rearrangement uses TRBV19 and TRBJ2-7, with D unresolved. The CDR3 extends over 13 amino acids. Germline-derived CDR1 and CDR2 are LNHDA and SQIVND (reference sequence). V shed 3 bases and J shed 5 bases, with 11 bases lying between them. The CDR3 coding sequence is TGTGCCAGTAGTATTTTAGGGAACGACGAGCAGTACTTC. Residues: CASSILGNDEQYF.